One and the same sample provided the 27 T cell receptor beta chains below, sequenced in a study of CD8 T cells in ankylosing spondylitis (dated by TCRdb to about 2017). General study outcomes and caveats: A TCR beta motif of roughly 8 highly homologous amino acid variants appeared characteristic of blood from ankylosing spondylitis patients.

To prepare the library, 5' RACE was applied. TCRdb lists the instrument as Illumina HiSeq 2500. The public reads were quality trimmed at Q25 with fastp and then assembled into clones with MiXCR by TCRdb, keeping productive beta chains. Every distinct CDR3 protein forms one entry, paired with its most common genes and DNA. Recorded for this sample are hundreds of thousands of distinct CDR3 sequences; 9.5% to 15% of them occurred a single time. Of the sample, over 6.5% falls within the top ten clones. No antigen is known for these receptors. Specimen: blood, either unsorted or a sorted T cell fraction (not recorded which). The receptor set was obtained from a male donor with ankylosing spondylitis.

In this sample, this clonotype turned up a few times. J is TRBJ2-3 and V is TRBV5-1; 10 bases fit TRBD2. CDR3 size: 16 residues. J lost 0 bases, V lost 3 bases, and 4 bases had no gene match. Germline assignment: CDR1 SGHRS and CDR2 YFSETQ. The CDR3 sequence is CASSSPTSGSTDTQYF. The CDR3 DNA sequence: TGCGCCAGCAGCTCCCCGACTAGCGGGAGCACAGATACGCAGTATTTT.

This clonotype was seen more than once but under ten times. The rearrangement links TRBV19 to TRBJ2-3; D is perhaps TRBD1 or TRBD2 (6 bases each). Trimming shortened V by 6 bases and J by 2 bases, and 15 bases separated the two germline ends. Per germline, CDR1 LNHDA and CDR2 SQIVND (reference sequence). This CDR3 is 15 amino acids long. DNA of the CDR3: TGTGCCAGTAGCCCCCGCGGGGACAACACAGATACGCAGTATTTT. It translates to CASSPRGDNTDTQYF.

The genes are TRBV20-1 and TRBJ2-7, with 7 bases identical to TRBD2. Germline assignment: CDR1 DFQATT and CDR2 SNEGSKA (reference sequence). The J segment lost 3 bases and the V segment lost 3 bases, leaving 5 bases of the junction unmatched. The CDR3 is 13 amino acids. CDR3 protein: CSARGAGRYEQYV. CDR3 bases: TGCAGTGCTAGGGGAGCGGGACGCTACGAGCAGTACGTC.

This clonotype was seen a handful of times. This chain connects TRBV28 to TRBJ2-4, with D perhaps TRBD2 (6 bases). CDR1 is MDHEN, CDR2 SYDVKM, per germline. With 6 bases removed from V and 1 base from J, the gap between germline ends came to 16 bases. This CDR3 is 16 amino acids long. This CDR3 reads CASSFWGEQAKNIQYF. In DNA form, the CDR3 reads TGTGCCAGCAGCTTCTGGGGGGAACAGGCCAAAAACATTCAGTACTTC.

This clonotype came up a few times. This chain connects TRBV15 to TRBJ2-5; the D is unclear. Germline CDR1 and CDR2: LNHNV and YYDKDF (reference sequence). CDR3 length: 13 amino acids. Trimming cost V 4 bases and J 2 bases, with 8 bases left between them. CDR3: CATSIRQQETQYF. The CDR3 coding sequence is TGTGCCACCAGCATACGCCAGCAAGAGACCCAGTACTTC.

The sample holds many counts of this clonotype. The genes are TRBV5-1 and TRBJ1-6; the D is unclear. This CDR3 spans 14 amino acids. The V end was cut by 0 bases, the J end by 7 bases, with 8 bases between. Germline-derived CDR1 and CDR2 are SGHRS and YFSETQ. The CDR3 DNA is TGCGCCAGCAGCTTGGTCCAGAAGAATTCACCCCTCCACTTT. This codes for CASSLVQKNSPLHF.

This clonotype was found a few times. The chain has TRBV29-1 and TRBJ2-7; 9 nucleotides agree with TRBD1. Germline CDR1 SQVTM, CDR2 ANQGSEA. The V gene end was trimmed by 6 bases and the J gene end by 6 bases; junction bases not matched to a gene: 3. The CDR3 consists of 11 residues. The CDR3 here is CSVRTGAEQYF. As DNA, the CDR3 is TGCAGCGTGCGGACAGGGGCCGAGCAGTACTTC.

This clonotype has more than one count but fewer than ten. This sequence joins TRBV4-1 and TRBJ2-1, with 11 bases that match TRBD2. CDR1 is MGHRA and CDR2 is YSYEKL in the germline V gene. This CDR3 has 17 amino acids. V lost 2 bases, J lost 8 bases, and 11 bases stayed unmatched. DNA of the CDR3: TGCGCCAGCAGCCAACATGAAACTAGCGGGAGAAGCTATGAGCAGTTCTTC. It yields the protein CASSQHETSGRSYEQFF.

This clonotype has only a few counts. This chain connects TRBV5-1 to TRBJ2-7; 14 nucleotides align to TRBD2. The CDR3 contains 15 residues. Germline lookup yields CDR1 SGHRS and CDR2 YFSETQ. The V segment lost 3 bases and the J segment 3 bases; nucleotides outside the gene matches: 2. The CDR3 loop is CASSWTSGGLYEQYF. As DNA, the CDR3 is TGCGCCAGCAGCTGGACTAGCGGGGGGCTCTACGAGCAGTACTTC.

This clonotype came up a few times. For the CDR3, the DNA is TGCAGTGCTAGAGATATAAGTGAAAAACTGTTTTTT. Translating gives CSARDISEKLFF. The chain combines TRBV20-1 with TRBJ1-4, with D uncertain. Trimming shortened V by 0 bases and J by 7 bases, and 6 bases separated the two germline ends. The V gene's germline CDR1 is DFQATT and CDR2 SNEGSKA (reference sequence). This CDR3 is built from 12 residues.

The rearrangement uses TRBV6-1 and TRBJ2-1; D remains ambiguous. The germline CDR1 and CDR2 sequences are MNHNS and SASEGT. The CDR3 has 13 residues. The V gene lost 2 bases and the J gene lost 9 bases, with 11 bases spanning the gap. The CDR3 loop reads CASSELGLGEQFF. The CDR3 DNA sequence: TGTGCCAGCAGTGAACTTGGGCTAGGTGAGCAGTTCTTC.

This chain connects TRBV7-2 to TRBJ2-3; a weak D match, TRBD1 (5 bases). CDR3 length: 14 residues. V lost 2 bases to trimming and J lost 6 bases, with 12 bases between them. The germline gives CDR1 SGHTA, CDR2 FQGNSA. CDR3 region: CASSLFRVGDTQYF. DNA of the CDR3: TGTGCCAGCAGCTTATTCAGGGTCGGGGATACGCAGTATTTT.

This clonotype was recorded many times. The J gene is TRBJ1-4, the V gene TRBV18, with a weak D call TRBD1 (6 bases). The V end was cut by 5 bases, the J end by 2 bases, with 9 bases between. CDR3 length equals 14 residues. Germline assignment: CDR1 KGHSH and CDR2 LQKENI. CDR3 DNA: TGTGCCAGCTCAATCGACAGGACTAATGAAAAACTGTTTTTT. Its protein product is CASSIDRTNEKLFF.

Written as DNA, the CDR3 is TGCAGTGCTAGGGGGGGACTAGCGGGAGTTGGTGAGCAGTTCTTC. Translated, it gives CSARGGLAGVGEQFF. The J gene is TRBJ2-1, the V gene TRBV20-1; TRBD2 matches at 14 bases. This CDR3 is built from 15 residues. The germline gives CDR1 DFQATT, CDR2 SNEGSKA (reference sequence). The junction had 7 bases not matched to a gene; V was cut back by 3 bases and J by 9 bases.

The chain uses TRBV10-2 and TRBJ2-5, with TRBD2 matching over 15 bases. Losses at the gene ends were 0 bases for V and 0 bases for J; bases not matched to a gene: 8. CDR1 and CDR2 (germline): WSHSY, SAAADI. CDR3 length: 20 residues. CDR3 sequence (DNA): TGCGCCAGCAGTGAGTCAGGACTAGCGGGAGGGGGAGAAAACCAAGAGACCCAGTACTTC. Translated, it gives CASSESGLAGGGENQETQYF.

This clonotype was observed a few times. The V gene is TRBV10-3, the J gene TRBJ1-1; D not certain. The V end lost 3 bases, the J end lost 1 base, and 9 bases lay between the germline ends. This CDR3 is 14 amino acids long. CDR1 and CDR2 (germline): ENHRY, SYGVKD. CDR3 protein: CAISDPHENTEAFF. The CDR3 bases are TGTGCCATCAGTGACCCACACGAGAACACTGAAGCTTTCTTT.

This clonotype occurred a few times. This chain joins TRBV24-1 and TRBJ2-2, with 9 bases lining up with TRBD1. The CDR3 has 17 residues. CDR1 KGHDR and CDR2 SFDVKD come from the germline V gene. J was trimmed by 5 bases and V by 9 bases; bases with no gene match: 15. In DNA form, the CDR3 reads TGTGCCACCGCAATAAGGGACAGGGCCAATCCGACCGGGGAGCTGTTTTTT. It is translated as CATAIRDRANPTGELFF.

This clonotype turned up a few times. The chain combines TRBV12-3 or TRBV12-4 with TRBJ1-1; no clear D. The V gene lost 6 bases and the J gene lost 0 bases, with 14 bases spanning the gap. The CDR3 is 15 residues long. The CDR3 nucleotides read TGTGCCAGCAGCCCTGCCCCCCGCATGAACACTGAAGCTTTCTTT. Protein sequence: CASSPAPRMNTEAFF.

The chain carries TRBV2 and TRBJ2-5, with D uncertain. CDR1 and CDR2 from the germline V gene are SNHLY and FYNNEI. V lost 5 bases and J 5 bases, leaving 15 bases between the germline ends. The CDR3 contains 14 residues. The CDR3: CASSPPSQRETQYF. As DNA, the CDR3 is TGTGCCAGCAGTCCCCCATCGCAGCGCGAGACCCAGTACTTC.

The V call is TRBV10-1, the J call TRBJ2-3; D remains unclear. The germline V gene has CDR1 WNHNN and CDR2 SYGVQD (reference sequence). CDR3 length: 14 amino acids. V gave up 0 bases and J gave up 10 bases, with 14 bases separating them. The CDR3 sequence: CASSESYKLTPQYF. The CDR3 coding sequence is TGCGCCAGCAGTGAGTCGTACAAGCTTACTCCGCAGTATTTT.

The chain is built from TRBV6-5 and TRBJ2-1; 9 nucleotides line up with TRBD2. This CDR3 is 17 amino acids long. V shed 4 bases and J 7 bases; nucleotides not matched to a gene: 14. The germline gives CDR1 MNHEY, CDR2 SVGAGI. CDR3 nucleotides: TGTGCCAGCAGTTCAAAGTGGGCGGGAGGGCCCGTAAATGAGCAGTTCTTC. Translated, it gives CASSSKWAGGPVNEQFF.

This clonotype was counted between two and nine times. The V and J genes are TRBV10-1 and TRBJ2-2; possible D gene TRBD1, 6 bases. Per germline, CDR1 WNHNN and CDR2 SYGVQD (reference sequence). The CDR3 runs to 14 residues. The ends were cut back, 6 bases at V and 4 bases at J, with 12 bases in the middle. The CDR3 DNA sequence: TGCGCCAGCAGAGAGGACAGTATCACCGGGGAGCTGTTTTTT. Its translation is CASREDSITGELFF.

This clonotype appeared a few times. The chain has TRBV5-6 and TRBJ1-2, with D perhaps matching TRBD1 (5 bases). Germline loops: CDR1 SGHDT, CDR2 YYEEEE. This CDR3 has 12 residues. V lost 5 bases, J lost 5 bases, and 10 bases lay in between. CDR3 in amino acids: CASSRGGYGYTF. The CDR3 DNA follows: TGTGCCAGCAGTAGGGGAGGGTATGGCTACACCTTC.

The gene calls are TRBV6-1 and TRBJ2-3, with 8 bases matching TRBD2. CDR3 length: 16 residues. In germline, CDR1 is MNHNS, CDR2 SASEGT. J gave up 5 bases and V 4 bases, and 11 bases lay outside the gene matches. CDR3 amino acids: CASSALAGKKRDTQYF. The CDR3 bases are TGTGCCAGCAGTGCCTTAGCGGGAAAGAAAAGAGATACGCAGTATTTT.

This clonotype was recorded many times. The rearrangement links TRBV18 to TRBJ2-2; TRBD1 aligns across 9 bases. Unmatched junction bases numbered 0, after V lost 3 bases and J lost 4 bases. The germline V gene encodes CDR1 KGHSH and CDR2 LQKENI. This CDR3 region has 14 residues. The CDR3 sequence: CASSPDRGTGELFF. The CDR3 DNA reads TGTGCCAGCTCACCGGACAGGGGCACCGGGGAGCTGTTTTTT. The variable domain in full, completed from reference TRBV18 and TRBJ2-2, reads NAGVMQNPRHLVRRRGQEARLRCSPMKGHSHVYWYRQLPEEGLKFMVYLQKENIIDESGMPKERFSAEFPKEGPSILRIQQVVRGDSAAYFCASSPDRGTGELFFGEGSRLTVL.

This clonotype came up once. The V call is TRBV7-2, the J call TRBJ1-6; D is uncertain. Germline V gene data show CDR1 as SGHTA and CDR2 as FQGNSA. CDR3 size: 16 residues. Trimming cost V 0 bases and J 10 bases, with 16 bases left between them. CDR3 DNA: TGTGCCAGCAGCTTAGCGGGTAGTCAGGTGGGCTCACCCCTCCACTTT. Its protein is CASSLAGSQVGSPLHF.

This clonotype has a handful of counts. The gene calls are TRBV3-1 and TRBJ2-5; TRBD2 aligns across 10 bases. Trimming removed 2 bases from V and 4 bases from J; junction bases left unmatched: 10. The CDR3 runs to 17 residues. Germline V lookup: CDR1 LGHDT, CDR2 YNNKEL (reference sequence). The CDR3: CASSQPGLAERGETQYF. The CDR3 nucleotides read TGTGCCAGCAGCCAACCTGGACTAGCGGAGAGGGGAGAGACCCAGTACTTC.